This T cell receptor beta chain was observed in a study of cytomegalovirus exposure and HLA in healthy donors. Researchers ran the PCR with 60 Vbeta and 13 Jbeta primers. The data were produced by immunoSEQ multiplex PCR, yet TCRdb's version contains in-frame clones alone and is incomplete. The sample contains 95,000 to 100,000 clones, more than 80% of which appear only once. The germline V gene encodes CDR1 SEHNR and CDR2 FQNEAQ (reference sequence). The CDR3 runs 16 residues. V was cut by 7 bases and J by 0 bases, with 19 bases left in between. Comments on this clone: Its specificity is unknown.

Study findings and constraints: With further analysis later on, most CMV-associated TCR beta chains appeared HLA-restricted. In an earlier analysis, most TCR beta V segments were productive about 87% or about 30% of the time. It is likely that the observed cluster of highly shared sequence variants was a sequencing artifact. For TCR beta chains, V- and J-gene trimming was later linked to a missense DCLRE1C variant.

This clonotype was sampled from a man aged 30 to 45 in good health and CMV-seronegative. The V gene is TRBV7-9, the J gene TRBJ2-7, with D perhaps TRBD2 (5 bases). Sequenced input: PBMCs. CDR3 in DNA: TGTGCCAGCACTAATTTGGCGGGTCCTAGCTCCTACGAGCAGTACTTC. Translating gives CASTNLAGPSSYEQYF.